Sequencing of this TCR beta chain was carried out in a study of blood T cell repertoires in COVID-19. Study overall: Samples taken during acute and convalescent COVID-19 were collected in the United States, Italy and Spain. T cells, B-cell-depleted T cells, or PBMCs provided the cDNA or gDNA that served as material.

V was cut by 5 bases and J by 5 bases, with 18 bases left in between. The germline CDR1 and CDR2 sequences are LGHNA and YSLEER. This CDR3 has 16 amino acids. In the authors' workflow: Cell counts per sample came from amplifying reference gene primers. This table comes from immunoSEQ multiplex PCR, and its TCRdb copy is limited to in-frame clones, with some not included. Clone size and the V and J calls come from that table; the DNA yielded D and trimming. The repertoire holds about 210,000 clones, approximately 80% seen once, with about 2% in the top ten. The sequencing sample was made of peripheral blood. This clonotype was sampled from a middle-aged man who had recovered from COVID-19. This rearrangement joins TRBV4-3 to TRBJ1-4, with D possibly being TRBD1 (5 bases). The CDR3 spells CASSSTAQGTNEKLFF. In nucleotides, the CDR3 is TGCGCCAGCAGCTCCACGGCTCAGGGTACCAATGAAAAACTGTTTTTT.